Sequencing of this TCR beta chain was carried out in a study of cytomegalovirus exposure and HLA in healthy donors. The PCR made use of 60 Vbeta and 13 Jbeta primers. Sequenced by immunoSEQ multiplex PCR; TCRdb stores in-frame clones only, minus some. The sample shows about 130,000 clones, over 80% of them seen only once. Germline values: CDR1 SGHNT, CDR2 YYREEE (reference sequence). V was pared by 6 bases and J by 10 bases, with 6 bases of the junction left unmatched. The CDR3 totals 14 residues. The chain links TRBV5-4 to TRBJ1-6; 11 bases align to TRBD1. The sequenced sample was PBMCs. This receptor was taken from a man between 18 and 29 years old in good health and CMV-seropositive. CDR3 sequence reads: CASNLDRGLSPLHF. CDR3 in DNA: TGTGCCAGCAACCTGGACAGGGGGCTCTCACCCCTCCACTTT. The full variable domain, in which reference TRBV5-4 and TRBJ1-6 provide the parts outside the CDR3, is ETGVTQSPTHLIKTRGQQVTLRCSSQSGHNTVSWYQQALGQGPQFIFQYYREEENGRGNFPPRFSGLQFPNYSSELNVNALELDDSALYLCASNLDRGLSPLHFGNGTRLTVT.